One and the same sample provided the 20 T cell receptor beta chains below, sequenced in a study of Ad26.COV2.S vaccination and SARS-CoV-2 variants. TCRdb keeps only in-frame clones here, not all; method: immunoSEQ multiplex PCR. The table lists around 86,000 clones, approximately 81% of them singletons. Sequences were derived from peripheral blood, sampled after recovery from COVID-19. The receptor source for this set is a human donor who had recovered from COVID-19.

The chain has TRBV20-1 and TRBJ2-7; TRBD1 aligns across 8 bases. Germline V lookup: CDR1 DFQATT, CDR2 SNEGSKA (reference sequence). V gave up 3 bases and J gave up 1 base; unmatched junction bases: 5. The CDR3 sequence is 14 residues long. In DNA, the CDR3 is TGCAGTGCTAGTGGGGACAGGAAGTCCTACGAGCAGTACTTC. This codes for CSASGDRKSYEQYF.

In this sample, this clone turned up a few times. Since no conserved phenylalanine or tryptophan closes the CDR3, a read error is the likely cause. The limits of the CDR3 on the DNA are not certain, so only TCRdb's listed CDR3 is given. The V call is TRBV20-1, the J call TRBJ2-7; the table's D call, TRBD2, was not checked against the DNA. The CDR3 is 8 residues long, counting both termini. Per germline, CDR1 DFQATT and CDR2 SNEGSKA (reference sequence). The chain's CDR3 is CSARLGRL.

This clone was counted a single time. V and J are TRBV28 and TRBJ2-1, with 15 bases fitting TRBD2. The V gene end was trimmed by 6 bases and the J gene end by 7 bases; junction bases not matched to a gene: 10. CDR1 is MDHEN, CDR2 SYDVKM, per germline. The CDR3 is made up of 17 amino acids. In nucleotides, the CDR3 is TGTGCCAGCAGGAAGACGAGGACTAGCGGGAGGGGGAATGAGCAGTTCTTC. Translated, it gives CASRKTRTSGRGNEQFF.

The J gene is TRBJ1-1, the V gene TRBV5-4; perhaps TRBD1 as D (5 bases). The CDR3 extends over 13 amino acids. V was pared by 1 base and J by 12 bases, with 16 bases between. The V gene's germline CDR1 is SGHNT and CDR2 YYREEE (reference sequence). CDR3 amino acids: CASSLSRDPVPFF. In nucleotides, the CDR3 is TGTGCCAGCAGCTTGTCGCGGGACCCCGTGCCTTTCTTT.

DNA for the CDR3: TGTGCCAGCAGTTACCAGGGATTCGGGTCTAATGAAAAACTGTTTTTT. Amino acids: CASSYQGFGSNEKLFF. J is TRBJ1-4 and V is TRBV28, with a tentative D call TRBD1 (5 bases). Trimming took 4 bases from V and 3 from J, leaving 15 bases between them. The germline gives CDR1 MDHEN, CDR2 SYDVKM. The CDR3 runs to 16 residues.

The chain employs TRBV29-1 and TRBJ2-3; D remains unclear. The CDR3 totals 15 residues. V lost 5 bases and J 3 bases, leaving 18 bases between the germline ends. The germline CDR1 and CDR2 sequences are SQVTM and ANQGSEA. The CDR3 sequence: CSVTATTHRTDTQYF. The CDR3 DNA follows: TGCAGCGTTACCGCGACAACTCATCGGACAGATACGCAGTATTTT.

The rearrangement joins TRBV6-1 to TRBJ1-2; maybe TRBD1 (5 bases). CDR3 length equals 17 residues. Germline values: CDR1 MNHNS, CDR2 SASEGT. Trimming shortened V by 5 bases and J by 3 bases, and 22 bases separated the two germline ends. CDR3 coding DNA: TGTGCCAGCAGTAAAGGGGATACCCTTTTGTTTTACTATGGCTACACCTTC. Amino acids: CASSKGDTLLFYYGYTF.

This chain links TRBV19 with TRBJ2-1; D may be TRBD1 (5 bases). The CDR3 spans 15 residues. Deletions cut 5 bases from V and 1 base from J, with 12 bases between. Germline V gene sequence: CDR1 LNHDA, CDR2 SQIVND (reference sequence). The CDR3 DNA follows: TGTGCCAGTAGTCCCGATGGGGCTTCCTACAATGAGCAGTTCTTC. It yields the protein CASSPDGASYNEQFF.

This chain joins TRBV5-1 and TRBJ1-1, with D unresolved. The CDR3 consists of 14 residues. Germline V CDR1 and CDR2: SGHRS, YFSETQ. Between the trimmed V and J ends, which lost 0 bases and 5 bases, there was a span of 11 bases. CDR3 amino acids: CASSLVSAGTEAFF. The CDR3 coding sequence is TGCGCCAGCAGCTTGGTTTCCGCAGGTACTGAAGCTTTCTTT.

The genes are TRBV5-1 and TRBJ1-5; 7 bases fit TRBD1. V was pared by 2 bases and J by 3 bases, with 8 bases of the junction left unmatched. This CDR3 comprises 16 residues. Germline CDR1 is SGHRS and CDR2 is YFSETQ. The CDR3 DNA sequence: TGCGCCAGCAGCTTCGGATACAGGGGCTTCAATCAGCCCCAGCATTTT. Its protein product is CASSFGYRGFNQPQHF.

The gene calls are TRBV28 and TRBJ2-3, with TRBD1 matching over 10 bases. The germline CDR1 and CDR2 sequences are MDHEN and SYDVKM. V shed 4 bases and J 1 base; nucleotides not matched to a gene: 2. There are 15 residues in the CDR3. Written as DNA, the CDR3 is TGTGCCAGCAGTTGGGGGACAGGGGGCACAGATACGCAGTATTTT. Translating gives CASSWGTGGTDTQYF.

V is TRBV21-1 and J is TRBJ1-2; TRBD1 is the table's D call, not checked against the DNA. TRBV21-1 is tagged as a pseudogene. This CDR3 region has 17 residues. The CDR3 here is CASSKGETGPSNYGYTF. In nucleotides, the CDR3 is TGTGCCAGCAGCAAAGGCGAGACAGGGCCTTCTAACTATGGCTACACCTTC.

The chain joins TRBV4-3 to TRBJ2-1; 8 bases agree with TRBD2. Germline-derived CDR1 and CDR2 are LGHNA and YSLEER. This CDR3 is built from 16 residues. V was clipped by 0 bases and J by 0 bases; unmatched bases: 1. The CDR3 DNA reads TGCGCCAGCAGCCAAGACAGCGGGAGCTCCTACAATGAGCAGTTCTTC. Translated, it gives CASSQDSGSSYNEQFF.

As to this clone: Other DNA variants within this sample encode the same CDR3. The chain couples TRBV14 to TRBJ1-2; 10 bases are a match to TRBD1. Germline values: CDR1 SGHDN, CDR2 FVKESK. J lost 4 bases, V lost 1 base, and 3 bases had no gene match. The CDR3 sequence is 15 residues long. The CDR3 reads CASSQGQGARYGYTF. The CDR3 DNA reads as TGTGCCAGCAGCCAAGGACAGGGGGCCCGCTATGGCTACACCTTC. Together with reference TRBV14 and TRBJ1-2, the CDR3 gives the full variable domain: EAGVTQFPSHSVIEKGQTVTLRCDPISGHDNLYWYRRVMGKEIKFLLHFVKESKQDESGMPNNRFLAERTGGTYSTLKVQPAELEDSGVYFCASSQGQGARYGYTFGSGTRLTVV.

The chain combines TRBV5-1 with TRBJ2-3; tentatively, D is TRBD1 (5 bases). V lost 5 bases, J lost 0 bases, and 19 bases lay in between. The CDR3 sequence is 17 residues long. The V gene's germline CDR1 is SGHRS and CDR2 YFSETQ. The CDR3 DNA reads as TGCGCCAGCAGTGATCAGGGTGGGTTGTTCAGCACAGATACGCAGTATTTT. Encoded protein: CASSDQGGLFSTDTQYF.

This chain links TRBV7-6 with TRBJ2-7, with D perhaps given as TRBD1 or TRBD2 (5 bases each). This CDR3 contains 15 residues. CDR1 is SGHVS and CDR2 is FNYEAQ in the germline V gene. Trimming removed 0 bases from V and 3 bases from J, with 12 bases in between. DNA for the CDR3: TGTGCCAGCAGCTTAGCCAGGGACGGAGTCTACGAGCAGTACTTC. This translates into CASSLARDGVYEQYF.

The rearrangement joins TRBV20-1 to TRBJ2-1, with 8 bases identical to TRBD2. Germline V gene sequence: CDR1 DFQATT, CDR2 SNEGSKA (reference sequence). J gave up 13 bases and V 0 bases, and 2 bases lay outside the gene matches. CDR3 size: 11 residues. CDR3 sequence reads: CSAREAGDQFF. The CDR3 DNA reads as TGCAGTGCTAGAGAAGCGGGAGACCAGTTCTTC.

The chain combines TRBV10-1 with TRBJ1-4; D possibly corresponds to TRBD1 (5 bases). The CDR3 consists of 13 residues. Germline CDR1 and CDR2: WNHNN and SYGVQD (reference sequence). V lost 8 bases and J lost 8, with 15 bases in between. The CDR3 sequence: CASLPGGQEKLFF. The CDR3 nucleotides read TGCGCCAGCCTACCGGGAGGACAAGAAAAACTGTTTTTT.

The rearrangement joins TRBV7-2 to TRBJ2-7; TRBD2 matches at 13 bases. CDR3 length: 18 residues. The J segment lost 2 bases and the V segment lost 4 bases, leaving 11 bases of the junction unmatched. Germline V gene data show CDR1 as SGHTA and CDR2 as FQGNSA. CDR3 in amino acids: CASSSLVRTSGRPYEQYF. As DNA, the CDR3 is TGTGCCAGCAGCTCGCTTGTCAGGACTAGCGGGAGACCCTACGAGCAGTACTTC. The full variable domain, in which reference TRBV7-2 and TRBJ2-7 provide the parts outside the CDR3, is GAGVSQSPSNKVTEKGKDVELRCDPISGHTALYWYRQSLGQGLEFLIYFQGNSAPDKSGLPSDRFSAERTGGSVSTLTIQRTQQEDSAVYLCASSSLVRTSGRPYEQYFGPGTRLTVT.

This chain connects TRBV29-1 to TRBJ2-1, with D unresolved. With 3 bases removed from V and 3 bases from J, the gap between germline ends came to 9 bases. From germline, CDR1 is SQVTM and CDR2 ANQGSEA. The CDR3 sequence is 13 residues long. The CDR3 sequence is CSVDLGIYNEQFF. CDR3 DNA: TGCAGCGTTGACTTGGGAATCTACAATGAGCAGTTCTTC.